There are many counts of the clone carrying this T cell receptor (beta chain). No antigen is known for it. The sample is drawn from a study of T cells in Graves' hyperthyroidism and ophthalmopathy. Study findings and constraints: Most thyroid clonotypes expanded above 0.001 appeared in blood too.

Using RNA transcripts as the source, TCR beta CDR3 regions were amplified. The HTBI set primed first-round TCR CDR3 RT-PCR. TCRdb re-called the multiplex PCR reads with MiXCR, one entry per CDR3 protein. The sample holds a few hundred thousand distinct CDR3 sequences; roughly 15% are singletons and the top ten take 17%. The sample was blood. The source is a woman under 30 with Graves' ophthalmopathy.

The CDR3 coding sequence is TGTGCCTGGAGCTTCAAAAGGGGCCTGAACACTGAAGCTTTCTTT. This translates into CAWSFKRGLNTEAFF. This chain connects TRBV30 to TRBJ1-1; maybe TRBD1 (5 bases). V lost 3 bases to trimming and J lost 0 bases, with 14 bases between them. The length of the CDR3 is 15 residues. Germline lookup yields CDR1 GTSNPN and CDR2 SVGIG (reference sequence).